A single sample is the source of the 16 T cell receptor beta chains below, sequenced in a study of blood T cells in healthy people across ages (dated by TCRdb to 2014 to 2015). The method was 5' RACE. The run used an Illumina HiSeq 2500. A second PCR of roughly 6 to 12 cycles was run with a J-beta primer mix and a sample-barcoded 5' primer. TCRdb itself trimmed the public reads at Q25 with fastp, ran MiXCR and retained productive beta chains. CDR3 protein duplicates are merged, each entry listing the most common genes and DNA. The sample includes around 870,000 distinct CDR3 sequences, with more than 25% observed a single time. Jointly, the top ten make up around 16% of the sample. Material for sequencing was blood. These receptors were obtained from a woman of 80 years or more in good health.

Ten or more counts support this clonotype. The V and J genes are TRBV20-1 and TRBJ1-6, with D possibly matching TRBD1 (6 bases). CDR3 size: 14 residues. Trimming cost V 0 bases and J 7 bases, with 10 bases left between them. The germline gives CDR1 DFQATT, CDR2 SNEGSKA (reference sequence). The CDR3 DNA follows: TGCAGTGCTAGAGAAGACAGGTCAAATTCACCCCTCCACTTT. Translating it yields CSAREDRSNSPLHF.

With respect to this clonotype: Possible read error: a much larger clone is one base away. The chain employs TRBV12-3 or TRBV12-4 and TRBJ2-1; the match to TRBD2 covers 12 bases. The CDR3 loop spans 15 amino acids. The CDR3 reads CVSSPSGGVYNEQFF. CDR3 nucleotides: TGTGTCAGCAGTCCTAGCGGGGGGGTATACAATGAGCAGTTCTTC.

To note about this clonotype: This may come from a read error, since a much larger clone is one base off. CDR3 in DNA: TGTGCCAGCAGCCAAGTAGGGGCTAGTGAGCAGTACTTC. Translating it yields CASSQVGASEQYF. The V and J genes are TRBV3-1 and TRBJ2-5; possible D gene TRBD1, 5 bases. The CDR3 totals 13 residues. V gave up 1 base and J gave up 11 bases, with 14 bases separating them. Germline V gene sequence: CDR1 LGHDT, CDR2 YNNKEL (reference sequence).

This clonotype was counted ten times or more. This sequence joins TRBV7-9 and TRBJ2-7; 8 nucleotides line up with TRBD1. Per the germline V gene, CDR1 is SEHNR and CDR2 is FQNEAQ (reference sequence). V was clipped by 5 bases and J by 4 bases; unmatched bases: 10. The CDR3 length is 15 residues. In DNA, the CDR3 is TGTGCCAGCAGCAGAAACGGACAGGGCGCTTACGAGCAGTACTTC. This translates into CASSRNGQGAYEQYF.

This clonotype was seen ten or more times. V gene TRBV7-2 combines with J gene TRBJ2-1; 10 nucleotides line up with TRBD2. CDR1 SGHTA and CDR2 FQGNSA come from the germline V gene. There are 15 residues in the CDR3. Germline trimming cut 5 bases from V and 7 bases from J; bases unmatched to any gene: 8. The CDR3 DNA follows: TGTGCCAGCAGCCGGCTAGCGGGGGCTTGGAATGAGCAGTTCTTC. It is translated as CASSRLAGAWNEQFF.

This clonotype was observed a handful of times. A much larger clone lies a single base off, so this may be a read error. This chain connects TRBV6-2 or TRBV6-3 to TRBJ2-1; D is undetermined. From germline, CDR1 is MNHEY and CDR2 SVGEGT. The CDR3 totals 15 residues. Written as DNA, the CDR3 is TGTGTCAGCAGACCCCGGCGTATGGCCGACAATGAGCAGTTCTTC. Translating gives CVSRPRRMADNEQFF.

This clonotype was detected many times. This CDR3 is CASRGGGASYYGYTF. The CDR3 bases are TGTGCCAGCAGAGGCGGGGGGGCAAGTTACTATGGCTACACCTTC. The V and J genes are TRBV12-3 or TRBV12-4 and TRBJ1-2, with D possibly being TRBD1 (6 bases). Trimming removed 6 bases from V and 3 bases from J, with 17 bases in between. The CDR3 is 15 amino acids.

The table lists this clonotype with a few counts. This chain links TRBV14 with TRBJ1-4; 11 bases match TRBD1. With V trimmed by 2 bases and J by 2 bases, 10 bases remained unmatched. Germline CDR1 is SGHDN and CDR2 is FVKESK. The CDR3 runs 19 residues. CDR3 in amino acids: CASSQFTGTGGYTNEKLFF. DNA for the CDR3: TGTGCCAGCAGCCAATTTACCGGGACAGGGGGGTATACTAATGAAAAACTGTTTTTT.

This clonotype was recorded many times. The chain recombines TRBV7-2 with TRBJ2-1; no clear D. The germline gives CDR1 SGHTA, CDR2 FQGNSA. The CDR3 totals 15 residues. V was clipped by 2 bases and J by 0 bases, with 8 bases between them. The chain's CDR3 is CASSLSFGSYNEQFF. Here the CDR3 DNA reads TGTGCCAGCAGCTTAAGTTTTGGCTCCTACAATGAGCAGTTCTTC. The full variable domain, rest sourced from reference TRBV7-2 and TRBJ2-1, is GAGVSQSPSNKVTEKGKDVELRCDPISGHTALYWYRQSLGQGLEFLIYFQGNSAPDKSGLPSDRFSAERTGGSVSTLTIQRTQQEDSAVYLCASSLSFGSYNEQFFGPGTRLTVL.

This CDR3 is CASNREAGANVLTF. CDR3 nucleotides: TGTGCCAGCAATCGGGAAGCTGGGGCCAACGTCCTGACTTTC. This chain connects TRBV12-3 or TRBV12-4 to TRBJ2-6; possible D gene TRBD2, 5 bases. The CDR3 has 14 residues. V was trimmed by 7 bases and J by 2 bases, leaving 9 bases between them.

This clonotype showed up just a few times. The CDR3 region has the DNA TGTGCCAGCAGCGTATTATATAACACCGGGGAGCTGTTTTTT. Protein sequence: CASSVLYNTGELFF. This rearrangement joins TRBV9 to TRBJ2-2, with no clear D. There are 14 residues in the CDR3. Deletions cut 1 base from V and 2 bases from J, with 6 bases between. Per the germline V gene, CDR1 is SGDLS and CDR2 is YYNGEE.

Concerning this clonotype itself: At one of its ends the junction is not consistent with the germline gene, which may arise from a read error. The genes are TRBV5-5 and TRBJ2-5; 9 bases line up with TRBD2. The assigned J gene may be wrong: the sequence end matches TRBJ2-7 better. This CDR3 comprises 14 residues. From germline, CDR1 is SGHKS and CDR2 YYEKEE (reference sequence). CDR3 nucleotides: TGTGCCAGCGGCTTGGGTAGCGGGAGTTACGAGCAGTACTTC. It specifies CASGLGSGSYEQYF.

V and J are TRBV30 and TRBJ1-6; 9 positions match TRBD1. V shed 1 base and J 6 bases; nucleotides not matched to a gene: 10. The CDR3 consists of 17 residues. Germline-derived CDR1 and CDR2 are GTSNPN and SVGIG (reference sequence). The CDR3 spells CAWSAQRTGAGNSPLHF. CDR3 coding DNA: TGTGCCTGGAGTGCGCAGCGGACAGGGGCGGGTAATTCACCCCTCCACTTT. Filled out from reference TRBV30 and TRBJ1-6, the complete variable domain reads SQTIHQWPATLVQPVGSPLSLECTVEGTSNPNLYWYRQAAGRGLQLLFYSVGIGQISSEVPQNLSASRPQDRQFILSSKKLLLSDSGFYLCAWSAQRTGAGNSPLHFGNGTRLTVT.

With regard to this clonotype: The DNA is left out, because the CDR3 cannot be placed on it with certainty; the CDR3 is given as TCRdb lists it. This chain joins TRBV6-2 or TRBV6-3 and TRBJ1-6; the table calls TRBD1, which could not be checked here. Germline values: CDR1 MNHEY, CDR2 SVGEGT. The CDR3 spans 13 residues, counting both ends. This chain's CDR3 is CASTSGLGSPPHF.

This clonotype turned up a few times. The rearrangement uses TRBV7-2 and TRBJ2-3; D is possibly TRBD1 (6 bases). V lost 5 bases, J lost 6 bases, and 12 bases lay in between. The CDR3 covers 13 residues. Germline lookup yields CDR1 SGHTA and CDR2 FQGNSA. The CDR3 reads CASSQGRGDTQYF. The CDR3 DNA reads TGTGCCAGCAGCCAGGGGAGAGGGGATACGCAGTATTTT.

A few counts support this clonotype. This rearrangement joins TRBV20-1 to TRBJ2-7, with D possibly matching TRBD1 (6 bases). The V end lost 5 bases, the J end lost 1 base, and 12 bases lay between the germline ends. There are 13 residues in the CDR3. CDR1 and CDR2 from the germline V gene are DFQATT and SNEGSKA (reference sequence). This chain's CDR3 is CSAPRGLSYEQYF. The CDR3 nucleotides read TGCAGTGCTCCCAGGGGTCTTTCCTACGAGCAGTACTTC.